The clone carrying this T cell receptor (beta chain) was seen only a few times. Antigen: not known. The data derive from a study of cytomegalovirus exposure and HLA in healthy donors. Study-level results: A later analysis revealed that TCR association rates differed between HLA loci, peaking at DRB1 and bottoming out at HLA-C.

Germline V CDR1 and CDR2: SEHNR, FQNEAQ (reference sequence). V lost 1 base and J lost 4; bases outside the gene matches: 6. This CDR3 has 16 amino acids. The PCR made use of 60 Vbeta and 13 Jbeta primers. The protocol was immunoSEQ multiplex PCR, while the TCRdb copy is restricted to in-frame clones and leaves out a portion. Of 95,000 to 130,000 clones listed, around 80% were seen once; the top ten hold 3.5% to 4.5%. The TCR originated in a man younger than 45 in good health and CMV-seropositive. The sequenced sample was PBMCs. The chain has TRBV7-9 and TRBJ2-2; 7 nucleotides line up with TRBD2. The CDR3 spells CASSLGSERGTGELFF. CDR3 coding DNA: TGTGCCAGCAGCTTAGGTTCGGAGCGGGGCACCGGGGAGCTGTTTTTT.